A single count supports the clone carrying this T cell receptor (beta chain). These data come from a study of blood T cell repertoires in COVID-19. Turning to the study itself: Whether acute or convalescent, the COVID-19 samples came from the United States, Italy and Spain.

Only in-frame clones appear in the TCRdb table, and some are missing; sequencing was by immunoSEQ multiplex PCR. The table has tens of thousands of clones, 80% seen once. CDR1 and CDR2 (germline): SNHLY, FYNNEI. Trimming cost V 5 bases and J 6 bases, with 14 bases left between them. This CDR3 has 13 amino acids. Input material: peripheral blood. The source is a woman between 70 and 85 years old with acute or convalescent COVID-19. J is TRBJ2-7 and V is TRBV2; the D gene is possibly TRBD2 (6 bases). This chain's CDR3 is CASSIPGLFEQYF. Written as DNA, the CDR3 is TGTGCCAGCAGTATCCCGGGACTTTTCGAGCAGTACTTC.